This T cell receptor (beta chain) was recovered during a study of beta chain features in type 1 diabetes. Study outcomes and limitations: The naive, central memory and Treg TCRB repertoires looked more alike in patients than they did in healthy donors.

On this clone: Its target is not known.

Sequencing targeted expressed TCRB transcripts, as all isolated RNA had been reverse transcribed. Measured with immunoSEQ multiplex PCR; TCRdb has only the in-frame clones, and not every one. The sample yields hundreds of thousands of clones, less than 20% seen once. The germline V gene encodes CDR1 SGDLS and CDR2 YYNGEE. Deletions cut 4 bases from V and 4 bases from J, with 8 bases between. CDR3 length: 13 amino acids. This TCR was recovered from a man aged 18 to 35 in good health. Source material: naive CD4+ T cells from blood. The chain has TRBV9 and TRBJ2-2, with D tentatively TRBD2 (5 bases). CDR3 nucleotide sequence: TGTGCCAGCAGCCCCCGGGGCACCGGGGAGCTGTTTTTT. This gives the protein CASSPRGTGELFF.